This T cell receptor beta chain derives from a study of shared clonotypes between healthy human individuals. With 3 bases removed from V and 4 bases from J, the gap between germline ends came to 15 bases. From germline, CDR1 is LNHDA and CDR2 SQIVND (reference sequence). CDR3 length equals 15 residues. Clones were sequenced by immunoSEQ multiplex PCR, and TCRdb holds only the in-frame ones, with some missing. This repertoire shows about 690,000 clones, roughly 88% found once; its top ten account for around a third. In CD8 memory, CD45RO+ cells were put together with CCR7-negative CD45RA+ TemRA cells.

This sequence joins TRBV19 and TRBJ1-2; D is ambiguous. The clonotype originates from a man in his late teens or twenties in good health. Some clones in this sample may be carry-over from other donors' samples. The specimen sequenced was memory CD8+ T cells from PBMCs. This sample's subset: CD45RO+ cells pooled with CCR7-negative TemRA cells. In DNA form, the CDR3 reads TGTGCCAGTAGTATCGTTGTCAGTGGAGCCTATGGCTACACCTTC. It encodes CASSIVVSGAYGYTF.